This T cell receptor beta chain was captured by sequencing in a study of tissue T cells after allogeneic stem cell transplantation. Study information: Pathologist H&E review favored samples with visible lymphocytes for sequencing among multiple samples. Broader study findings: Limitations included a small, clinically heterogeneous cohort and limited sampling depth.

As for this clone: What it binds is unknown.

Profiled with immunoSEQ multiplex PCR; TCRdb holds only in-frame clones, not every one. The sample shows approximately 6,100 clones, around three fifths of them seen only once. This TCR came from a woman between 18 and 49 years old with breast cancer. The sample was duodenum tissue, taken at autopsy.

Written as DNA, the CDR3 is TGTGCCAGCAGCCAAGAGGGGTCACCCCTCCACTTT. Encoded protein: CASSQEGSPLHF. The genes are TRBV3-1 (or the pseudogene TRBV3-2) and TRBJ1-6, with D unresolved. Trimming pared 0 bases from V and 10 bases from J, leaving 4 bases between. Germline loops: CDR1 LGHDT, CDR2 YNNKEL (reference sequence). The CDR3 consists of 12 residues.